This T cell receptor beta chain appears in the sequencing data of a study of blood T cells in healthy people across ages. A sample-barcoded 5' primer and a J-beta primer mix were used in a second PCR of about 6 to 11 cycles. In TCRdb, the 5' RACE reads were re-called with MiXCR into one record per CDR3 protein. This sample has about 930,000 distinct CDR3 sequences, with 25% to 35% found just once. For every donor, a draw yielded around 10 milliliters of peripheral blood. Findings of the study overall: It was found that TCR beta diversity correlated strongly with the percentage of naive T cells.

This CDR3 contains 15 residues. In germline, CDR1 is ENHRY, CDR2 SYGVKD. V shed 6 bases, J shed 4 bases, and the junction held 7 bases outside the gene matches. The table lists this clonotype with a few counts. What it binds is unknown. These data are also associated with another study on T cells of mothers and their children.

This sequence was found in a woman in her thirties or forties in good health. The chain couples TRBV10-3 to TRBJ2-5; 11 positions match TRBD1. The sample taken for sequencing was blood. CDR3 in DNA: TGTGCCATCAGCCTGGGACAGGGGGTGGGAGAGACCCAGTACTTC. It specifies CAISLGQGVGETQYF.